This record looks at one T cell receptor (beta chain) sequence and its context. The antigen is undetermined. The CDR3 has 13 residues. V dropped 4 bases and J dropped 0 bases, with 4 bases sitting between them. Per the germline V gene, CDR1 is MGHDK and CDR2 is SYGVNS. This sample was taken from a study of shared clonotypes between healthy human individuals. Study observations and caveats: Some naive CD4 clonotypes, around 4.7%, turned up in common across several donors. Generation probabilities were higher for clonotypes shared across all four sorted-subset donors than for unshared ones.

The DNA input per sorted-subset replicate PCR was roughly 0.2 ug, corresponding to 32,000 or so T cell genomes. The assay was immunoSEQ multiplex PCR, and TCRdb's table has in-frame clones only and misses some. The sample carries about 1.5 million clones, roughly 96% recorded once. CD45RA-negative memory and CD45RA+ naive subsets were split from the CD4+ cells. This clonotype was sampled from a man aged 30-40 years in good health. Sequencing was carried out using naive CD4+ T cells sorted from blood. Noted subset: CD45RA+ positively selected. The rearrangement links TRBV25-1 to TRBJ1-3; no clear D. In DNA form, the CDR3 reads TGTGCCAGCAGTGCGGGCTCTGGAAACACCATATATTTT. This codes for CASSAGSGNTIYF.